A single sample gave rise to the 23 T cell receptor beta chains below, sequenced in a study of blood T cell repertoires in COVID-19. The assay was immunoSEQ multiplex PCR, and TCRdb's table has in-frame clones only and misses some. Here the sample spans 210,000 or so clones, about nine tenths being singletons. Sequencing used peripheral blood. Receptor source: a woman in her forties or fifties with acute or convalescent COVID-19.

This clone was detected once. This chain connects TRBV10-3 to TRBJ2-7; D unclear. V gave up 2 bases and J gave up 0 bases, with 11 bases separating them. CDR3 length: 15 amino acids. Germline V gene sequence: CDR1 ENHRY, CDR2 SYGVKD. Written as DNA, the CDR3 is TGTGCCATCAGTGAGGAGGTGGTAGCCTCCTACGAGCAGTACTTC. As protein: CAISEEVVASYEQYF.

This clone appeared a few times. The chain has TRBV5-1 and TRBJ1-6, with 8 bases lining up with TRBD1. In germline, CDR1 is SGHRS, CDR2 YFSETQ. With 0 bases clipped from V and 6 bases from J, the junction kept 5 bases outside the gene matches. The CDR3 runs 16 residues. In nucleotides, the CDR3 is TGCGCCAGCAGCTTGGTTCGACAGGGGTCTAATTCACCCCTCCACTTT. It yields the protein CASSLVRQGSNSPLHF.

The rearrangement joins TRBV4-1 to TRBJ1-1; 9 bases fit TRBD1. The CDR3 consists of 18 residues. The V segment lost 1 base and the J segment 5 bases; nucleotides outside the gene matches: 14. CDR1 and CDR2 from the germline V gene are MGHRA and YSYEKL. The CDR3 DNA follows: TGCGCCAGCAGCCAAGTCGTACGGACAGGGGCGCGGGAGACTGAAGCTTTCTTT. Translation gives CASSQVVRTGARETEAFF.

The chain recombines TRBV6-5 with TRBJ2-1; TRBD1 aligns across 8 bases. Germline CDR1 is MNHEY and CDR2 is SVGAGI. The V segment lost 6 bases and the J segment 3 bases; nucleotides outside the gene matches: 7. The CDR3 has 15 residues. This CDR3 is CASRPGTGYYNEQFF. In DNA form, the CDR3 reads TGTGCCAGCAGGCCCGGGACAGGTTACTACAATGAGCAGTTCTTC.

The rearrangement uses TRBV19 and TRBJ2-3; 8 nucleotides line up with TRBD1. The ends lost 9 bases at V and 0 bases at J; junction bases unmatched: 8. Germline V lookup: CDR1 LNHDA, CDR2 SQIVND (reference sequence). The CDR3 has 15 residues. CDR3 amino acids: CASTAQGASTDTQYF. The CDR3 region has the DNA TGTGCCAGCACCGCCCAGGGGGCTAGCACAGATACGCAGTATTTT. Using reference TRBV19 and TRBJ2-3 for the parts outside the CDR3, the full variable domain is DGGITQSPKYLFRKEGQNVTLSCEQNLNHDAMYWYRQDPGQGLRLIYYSQIVNDFQKGDIAEGYSVSREKKESFPLTVTSAQKNPTAFYLCASTAQGASTDTQYFGPGTRLTVL.

This rearrangement joins TRBV6-5 to TRBJ1-6; D not resolved. Germline CDR1 MNHEY, CDR2 SVGAGI. The CDR3 has 14 amino acids. V shed 6 bases and J shed 13 bases, with 19 bases lying between them. This CDR3 is CASRPREPAGPLHF. CDR3 DNA sequence: TGTGCCAGCAGACCCCGGGAGCCAGCGGGTCCCCTCCACTTT.

This chain links TRBV5-5 with TRBJ2-5; D remains ambiguous. CDR1 is SGHKS and CDR2 is YYEKEE in the germline V gene (reference sequence). The CDR3 extends over 12 amino acids. Trimming took off 4 bases at V and 5 bases at J, with 9 bases between the two ends. CDR3 DNA: TGTGCCAGCAGCAGTCTCGGGGAGACCCAGTACTTC. This encodes CASSSLGETQYF.

The V call is TRBV24-1, the J call TRBJ2-2; D not resolved. Germline-derived CDR1 and CDR2 are KGHDR and SFDVKD. The V end lost 3 bases, the J end lost 6 bases, and 7 bases lay between the germline ends. The CDR3 totals 13 residues. The CDR3 coding sequence is TGTGCCACCAGTGATATCCACTCCGGGGAGCTGTTTTTT. This codes for CATSDIHSGELFF.

This clone was seen just once. V and J are TRBV5-1 and TRBJ2-3; 11 nucleotides agree with TRBD2. J was trimmed by 2 bases and V by 5 bases; bases with no gene match: 7. CDR1 and CDR2 from the germline V gene are SGHRS and YFSETQ. The CDR3 runs 16 residues. The CDR3 loop reads CASRTLAGEDTDTQYF. The CDR3 DNA reads TGCGCCAGCAGGACACTAGCGGGAGAGGACACAGATACGCAGTATTTT.

In this sample, this clone turned up once. This rearrangement joins TRBV4-1 to TRBJ1-2; TRBD1 agrees at 10 bases. This CDR3 has 15 amino acids. Trimming removed 6 bases from V and 2 bases from J; junction bases left unmatched: 6. Germline V lookup: CDR1 MGHRA, CDR2 YSYEKL. The CDR3 region is CASRQQDRGNYGYTF. The CDR3 nucleotides read TGCGCCAGCAGGCAACAGGACAGGGGGAACTATGGCTACACCTTC.

This sequence joins TRBV7-6 and TRBJ2-5; unclear D gene. CDR3 length equals 15 residues. The germline gives CDR1 SGHVS, CDR2 FNYEAQ. With 2 bases removed from V and 1 base from J, the gap between germline ends came to 11 bases. The CDR3 is CASSLSLPIQETQYF. The CDR3 DNA reads TGTGCCAGCAGCTTAAGCCTGCCCATCCAAGAGACCCAGTACTTC.

The chain joins TRBV7-9 to TRBJ2-7; D perhaps matches TRBD1 (5 bases). Germline-derived CDR1 and CDR2 are SEHNR and FQNEAQ (reference sequence). The CDR3 runs to 13 residues. Trimming removed 5 bases from V and 1 base from J, with 9 bases in between. The CDR3 spells CASSPDSSYEQYF. CDR3 nucleotide sequence: TGTGCCAGCAGCCCCGACAGTTCCTACGAGCAGTACTTC.

The chain is built from TRBV6-1 and TRBJ1-5; TRBD1 might be the D (5 bases). Germline V gene data show CDR1 as MNHNS and CDR2 as SASEGT. The germline V and J ends were trimmed by 1 base and 2 bases, with 6 bases remaining between them. CDR3 length: 14 amino acids. CDR3 loop: CASSEGGGNQPQHF. The CDR3 DNA follows: TGTGCCAGCAGTGAAGGGGGCGGCAATCAGCCCCAGCATTTT.

This clone appeared a single time. The rearrangement uses TRBV9 and TRBJ1-1; the D is unclear. CDR3 length: 15 residues. Trimming left V 4 bases short and J 6 bases short, with 19 bases between. Germline V CDR1 and CDR2: SGDLS, YYNGEE. The CDR3 loop is CASSPRGDPFAEAFF. The CDR3 DNA reads TGTGCCAGCAGCCCCCGGGGTGACCCGTTTGCTGAAGCTTTCTTT.

V and J are TRBV5-1 and TRBJ1-2, with 7 bases aligning to TRBD1. Germline CDR1 SGHRS, CDR2 YFSETQ. The CDR3 runs 15 residues. Trimming removed 3 bases from V and 5 bases from J; junction bases left unmatched: 10. The CDR3 sequence: CASSSGTDYFYGYTF. The CDR3 nucleotides are TGCGCCAGCAGCTCCGGGACAGATTATTTTTATGGCTACACCTTC.

The chain links TRBV6-2 or TRBV6-3 to TRBJ2-7, with D unresolved. Trimming pared 3 bases from V and 2 bases from J, leaving 5 bases between. Germline V gene data show CDR1 as MNHEY and CDR2 as SVGEGT. The CDR3 covers 12 residues. The CDR3 protein is CASSYSTYEQYF. The CDR3 nucleotides are TGTGCCAGCAGTTATTCCACCTACGAGCAGTACTTC.

J is TRBJ2-5 and V is TRBV4-1; TRBD2 aligns across 10 bases. The germline gives CDR1 MGHRA, CDR2 YSYEKL. The junction had 12 bases not matched to a gene; V was cut back by 4 bases and J by 4 bases. This CDR3 has 17 residues. The CDR3 region has the DNA TGCGCCAGCAGCCCCGCCCCCCGAGCGGGAGGGTTAGAGACCCAGTACTTC. This sequence encodes CASSPAPRAGGLETQYF.

This chain links TRBV10-2 with TRBJ1-1, with a tentative D call TRBD1 (6 bases). This CDR3 spans 14 amino acids. V gave up 5 bases and J gave up 3 bases, with 13 bases separating them. Germline V CDR1 and CDR2: WSHSY, SAAADI. CDR3 in DNA: TGCGCCAGCAGTTCAAGGGGGTTAGACACTGAAGCTTTCTTT. Translated, it gives CASSSRGLDTEAFF.

V is TRBV9 and J is TRBJ1-2; perhaps TRBD1 as D (5 bases). The CDR3 consists of 16 residues. Germline CDR1 SGDLS, CDR2 YYNGEE. V lost 0 bases and J 0 bases, leaving 12 bases between the germline ends. CDR3 coding DNA: TGTGCCAGCAGCGTAGGGAATACAGGAGCTAACTATGGCTACACCTTC. Protein: CASSVGNTGANYGYTF. Drawing the rest from reference TRBV9 and TRBJ1-2, the complete variable domain is DSGVTQTPKHLITATGQRVTLRCSPRSGDLSVYWYQQSLDQGLQFLIQYYNGEERAKGNILERFSAQQFPDLHSELNLSSLELGDSALYFCASSVGNTGANYGYTFGSGTRLTVV.

The chain recombines TRBV7-2 with TRBJ1-6; a possible D gene is TRBD1 (5 bases). There are 14 residues in the CDR3. V was trimmed by 4 bases and J by 7 bases, leaving 11 bases between them. Germline V lookup: CDR1 SGHTA, CDR2 FQGNSA. The CDR3: CASSSRATNSPLHF. CDR3 DNA sequence: TGTGCCAGCAGCTCCAGGGCCACGAATTCACCCCTCCACTTT.

J is TRBJ1-1 and V is TRBV5-4, with unresolved D. V was clipped by 4 bases and J by 3 bases, with 13 bases between them. The CDR3 length is 14 residues. From germline, CDR1 is SGHNT and CDR2 YYREEE (reference sequence). The CDR3: CASSPRREDTEAFF. In DNA, the CDR3 is TGTGCCAGCAGCCCCCGCCGGGAGGACACTGAAGCTTTCTTT.

This chain connects TRBV4-3 to TRBJ2-1, with D unresolved. The CDR3 covers 15 residues. The V end was cut by 2 bases, the J end by 0 bases, with 8 bases between. Germline V gene data show CDR1 as LGHNA and CDR2 as YSLEER. This CDR3 reads CASSQSRSSYNEQFF. CDR3 in DNA: TGCGCCAGCAGCCAAAGCCGAAGCTCCTACAATGAGCAGTTCTTC.

This clone showed up many times. The V call is TRBV5-1, the J call TRBJ1-2, with a weak D call TRBD1 (5 bases). The CDR3 contains 14 residues. The germline gives CDR1 SGHRS, CDR2 YFSETQ. V was clipped by 4 bases and J by 1 base, with 11 bases between them. CDR3 DNA: TGCGCCAGCAGCGCAACTCAGGGTAACTATGGCTACACCTTC. Translation: CASSATQGNYGYTF.